This TCR beta chain was captured in a study of T cell responses to AZD1222 COVID-19 vaccine. Sequenced by immunoSEQ multiplex PCR; TCRdb stores in-frame clones only, minus some. The repertoire holds some 180,000 clones, with about 93% as singletons. Notes on the study in general: None of the repertoires were sampled until the peak T cell response had passed. White British donors predominated, females outnumbered males, and clonal diversity was possibly underestimated. Elevations in Spike-specific TCR breadth and depth followed administration of two AZD1222 doses.

This CDR3 has 16 amino acids. Trimming took 0 bases from V and 4 from J; bases not matched to a gene: 7. Germline assignment: CDR1 LGHNA and CDR2 YSLEER. Turning to this clone: Its cognate antigen is unknown.

The material was peripheral blood, obtained 28 days after the second AZD1222 dose. The chain links TRBV4-3 to TRBJ2-7; 9 bases agree with TRBD1. The receptor was isolated from an adult who received the AZD1222 COVID-19 vaccine. The CDR3 spells CASSQDSGQGRYEQYF. The CDR3 DNA reads TGCGCCAGCAGCCAAGATTCTGGACAGGGGAGATACGAGCAGTACTTC.